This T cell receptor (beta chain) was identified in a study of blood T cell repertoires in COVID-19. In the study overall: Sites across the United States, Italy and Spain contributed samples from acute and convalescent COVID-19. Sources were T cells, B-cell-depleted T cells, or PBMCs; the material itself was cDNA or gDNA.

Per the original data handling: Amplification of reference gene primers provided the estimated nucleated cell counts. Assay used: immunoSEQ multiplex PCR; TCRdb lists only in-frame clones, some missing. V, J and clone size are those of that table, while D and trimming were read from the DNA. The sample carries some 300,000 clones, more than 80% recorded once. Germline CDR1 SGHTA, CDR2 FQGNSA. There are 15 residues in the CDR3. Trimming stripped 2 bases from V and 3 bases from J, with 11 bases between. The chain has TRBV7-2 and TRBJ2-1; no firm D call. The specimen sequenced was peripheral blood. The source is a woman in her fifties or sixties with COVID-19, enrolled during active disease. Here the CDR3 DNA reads TGTGCCAGCAGCTTAACGCGGCTTAACTACAATGAGCAGTTCTTC. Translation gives CASSLTRLNYNEQFF.